This T cell receptor (beta chain) stems from a study of T cells in Graves' hyperthyroidism and ophthalmopathy. Ten or more counts support this clonotype. J lost 3 bases, V lost 0 bases, and 6 bases had no gene match. CDR1 and CDR2 from the germline V gene are MNHEY and SVGAGI. The length of the CDR3 is 17 residues. The TCR beta CDR3 regions underwent amplification using RNA transcripts as the source. During a first-round RT-PCR of the TCR CDR3, the HTBI primer set was used. TCRdb re-called the multiplex PCR reads with MiXCR, one entry per CDR3 protein. The sample lists approximately 710,000 distinct CDR3 sequences, approximately 15% occurring once.

The sample taken for sequencing was blood. V gene TRBV6-5 combines with J gene TRBJ1-4; 8 bases fit TRBD1. The TCR was taken from a man between 50 and 59 years old with Graves' hyperthyroidism. In nucleotides, the CDR3 is TGTGCCAGCAGTTACTCGGGGATGACAGGGGCTAATGAAAAACTGTTTTTT. As protein: CASSYSGMTGANEKLFF.